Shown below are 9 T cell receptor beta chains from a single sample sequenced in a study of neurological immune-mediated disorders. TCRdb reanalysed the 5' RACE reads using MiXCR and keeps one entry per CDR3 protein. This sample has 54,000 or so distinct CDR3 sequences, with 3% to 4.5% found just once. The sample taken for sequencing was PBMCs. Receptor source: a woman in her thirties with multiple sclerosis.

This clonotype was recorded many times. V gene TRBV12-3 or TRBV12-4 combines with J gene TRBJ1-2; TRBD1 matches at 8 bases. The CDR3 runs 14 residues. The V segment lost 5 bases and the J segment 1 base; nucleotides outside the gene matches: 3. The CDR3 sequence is CASSRQGINYGYTF. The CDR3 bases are TGTGCCAGCAGTCGACAGGGGATTAACTATGGCTACACCTTC.

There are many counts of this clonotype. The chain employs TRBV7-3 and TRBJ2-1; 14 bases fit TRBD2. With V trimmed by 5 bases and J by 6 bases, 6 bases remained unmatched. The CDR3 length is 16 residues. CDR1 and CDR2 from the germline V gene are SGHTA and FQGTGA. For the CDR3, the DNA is TGTGCCAGCAGCCCCGGGACTAGCGGGAGCTTCAATGAGCAGTTCTTC. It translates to CASSPGTSGSFNEQFF.

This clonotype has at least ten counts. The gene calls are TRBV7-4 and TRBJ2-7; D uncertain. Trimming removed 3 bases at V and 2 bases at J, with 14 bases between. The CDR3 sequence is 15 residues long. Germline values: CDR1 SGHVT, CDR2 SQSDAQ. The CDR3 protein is CASSFGVYRTYEQYF. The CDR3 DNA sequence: TGTGCCAGCAGCTTTGGGGTCTACCGTACCTACGAGCAGTACTTC.

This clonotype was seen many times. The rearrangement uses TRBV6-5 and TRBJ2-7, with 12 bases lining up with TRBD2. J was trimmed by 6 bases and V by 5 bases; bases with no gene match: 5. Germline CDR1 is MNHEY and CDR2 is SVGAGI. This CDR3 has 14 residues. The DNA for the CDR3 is TGTGCCAGCAGTCCTAGCGGGAGGGCACCCGAGCAGTACTTC. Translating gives CASSPSGRAPEQYF.

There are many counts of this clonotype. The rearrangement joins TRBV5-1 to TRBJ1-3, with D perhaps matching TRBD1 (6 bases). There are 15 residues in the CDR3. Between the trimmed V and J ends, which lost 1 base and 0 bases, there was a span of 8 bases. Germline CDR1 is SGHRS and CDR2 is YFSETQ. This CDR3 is CASSLTGISGNTIYF. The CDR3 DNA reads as TGCGCCAGCAGCTTGACAGGGATCTCTGGAAACACCATATATTTT.

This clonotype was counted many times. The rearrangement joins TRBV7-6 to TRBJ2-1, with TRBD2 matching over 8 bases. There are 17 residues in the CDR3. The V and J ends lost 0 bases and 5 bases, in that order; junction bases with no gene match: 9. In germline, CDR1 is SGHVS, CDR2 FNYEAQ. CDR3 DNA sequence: TGTGCCAGCAGCTTAGCGCCCAGAGCGGGGGTAAACAATGAGCAGTTCTTC. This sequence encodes CASSLAPRAGVNNEQFF.

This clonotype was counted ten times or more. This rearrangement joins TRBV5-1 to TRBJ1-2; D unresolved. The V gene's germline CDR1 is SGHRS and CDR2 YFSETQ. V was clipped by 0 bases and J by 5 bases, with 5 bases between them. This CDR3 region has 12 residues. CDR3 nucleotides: TGCGCCAGCAGCTTGGATCAGTATGGCTACACCTTC. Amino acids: CASSLDQYGYTF.

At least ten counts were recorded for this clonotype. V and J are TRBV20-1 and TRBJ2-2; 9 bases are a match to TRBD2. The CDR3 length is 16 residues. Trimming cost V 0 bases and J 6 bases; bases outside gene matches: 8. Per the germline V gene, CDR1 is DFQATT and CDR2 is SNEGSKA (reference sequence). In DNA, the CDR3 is TGCAGTGCTAGAGAGTTAGCGGGAGTGGCCTCCGGGGAGCTGTTTTTT. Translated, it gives CSARELAGVASGELFF.

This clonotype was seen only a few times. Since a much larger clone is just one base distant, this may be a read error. The CDR3 protein is CSASPTANYGYTF. CDR3 DNA: TGCAGTGCTAGCCCCACAGCTAACTATGGCTACACCTTC. The chain is built from TRBV20-1 and TRBJ1-2; D ambiguous. CDR3 size: 13 residues. The V gene lost 3 bases and the J gene lost 0 bases, with 8 bases spanning the gap. Per the germline V gene, CDR1 is DFQATT and CDR2 is SNEGSKA (reference sequence).